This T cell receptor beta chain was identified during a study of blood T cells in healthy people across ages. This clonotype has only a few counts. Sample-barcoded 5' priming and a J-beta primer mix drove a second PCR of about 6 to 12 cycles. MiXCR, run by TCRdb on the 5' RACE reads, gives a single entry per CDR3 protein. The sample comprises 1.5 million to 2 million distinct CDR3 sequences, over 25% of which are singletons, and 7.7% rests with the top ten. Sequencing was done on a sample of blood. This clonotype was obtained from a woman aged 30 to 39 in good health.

The chain's CDR3 is CASSQDWDGEQFF. The CDR3, as DNA: TGCGCCAGCAGCCAAGATTGGGATGGTGAGCAGTTCTTC. This rearrangement joins TRBV4-3 to TRBJ2-1; D is undetermined. Trimming shortened V by 0 bases and J by 9 bases, and 9 bases separated the two germline ends. CDR1 is LGHNA and CDR2 is YSLEER in the germline V gene. CDR3 length: 13 amino acids.